This T cell receptor beta chain emerged from a study of blood T cell repertoires in COVID-19. Study-level background: The United States, Italy and Spain provided the acute and convalescent COVID-19 samples. From T cells, B-cell-depleted T cells, or PBMCs came the material, which was cDNA or gDNA.

Authors' analysis steps: Reference gene primer amplification gave estimated nucleated cell counts. Clones were sequenced by immunoSEQ multiplex PCR, and TCRdb holds only the in-frame ones, with some missing. The V and J calls and the clone size are those of that table, but D and trimming were determined from the DNA. Among approximately 83,000 clones, approximately 88% were seen once, and the ten largest hold approximately 7.3%. The V gene's germline CDR1 is SGHDN and CDR2 FVKESK. Trimming removed 1 base at V and 0 bases at J, with 12 bases between. The CDR3 totals 17 residues. What was sequenced was peripheral blood. The TCR originated in a man between 65 and 85 years old with acute or convalescent COVID-19. This chain connects TRBV14 to TRBJ1-4; D not certain. CDR3 nucleotides: TGTGCCAGCAGCCAAGTCAGGATGGCTACAACTAATGAAAAACTGTTTTTT. It specifies CASSQVRMATTNEKLFF.